Following are 7 T cell receptor beta chains from one sample sequenced in a study of read filtering for tumor transcriptome and immune sequencing. The library was built from about 400 ng RNA with molecular barcoded adaptors for alpha/delta and beta/gamma chains. Each CDR3 protein gets one entry after TCRdb re-called the reads with MiXCR. This table holds 40,000 or so distinct CDR3 sequences, 12% to 15% found once. The sample consisted of a population of CD138-negative cells sorted from bone marrow. These receptors were taken from a donor at least 40 years old with multiple myeloma.

This clonotype was seen repeatedly, ten times or more. V gene TRBV12-5 combines with J gene TRBJ2-4; TRBD2 is a possible D gene (6 bases). CDR1 and CDR2 (germline): LGHNT, FRNRAP. Deletions cut 3 bases from V and 1 base from J, with 16 bases between. The CDR3 consists of 17 residues. The CDR3 DNA is TGTGCTAGTGGTTTCTATTTTGGAGGGGCGGCCAAAAACATTCAGTACTTC. As protein: CASGFYFGGAAKNIQYF.

The sample holds many counts of this clonotype. V and J are TRBV20-1 and TRBJ1-5, with D maybe TRBD1 (5 bases). The germline gives CDR1 DFQATT, CDR2 SNEGSKA (reference sequence). This CDR3 has 14 residues. Trimming stripped 1 base from V and 4 bases from J, with 11 bases between. This chain's CDR3 is CSARVGRVNQPQHF. CDR3 in DNA: TGCAGTGCTAGAGTCGGCAGGGTTAATCAGCCCCAGCATTTT.

Ten or more counts support this clonotype. The rearrangement joins TRBV5-4 to TRBJ2-7; no clear D. CDR3 length equals 13 residues. V lost 0 bases to trimming and J lost 0 bases, with 4 bases between them. Germline lookup yields CDR1 SGHNT and CDR2 YYREEE (reference sequence). The CDR3 loop reads CASSLDGSYEQYF. CDR3 nucleotide sequence: TGTGCCAGCAGCTTGGACGGCTCCTACGAGCAGTACTTC.

This clonotype was counted ten times or more. The gene calls are TRBV20-1 and TRBJ2-7; 9 bases map to TRBD2. Germline V lookup: CDR1 DFQATT, CDR2 SNEGSKA (reference sequence). V shed 3 bases and J 4 bases; nucleotides not matched to a gene: 13. This CDR3 has 16 amino acids. Here the CDR3 reads CSASEVAGGPPYEQYF. CDR3 bases: TGCAGTGCTAGCGAAGTGGCGGGAGGGCCCCCATACGAGCAGTACTTC.

This clonotype was seen many times. This rearrangement joins TRBV5-1 to TRBJ2-1; possibly TRBD1 or TRBD2 for D (5 bases each). Trimming stripped 3 bases from V and 10 bases from J, with 17 bases between. The CDR3 extends over 14 amino acids. Germline V CDR1 and CDR2: SGHRS, YFSETQ. The CDR3 reads CASSSWDGHREQFF. DNA of the CDR3: TGCGCCAGCAGCTCATGGGACGGGCACAGAGAGCAGTTCTTC. The whole variable domain, filled in from reference TRBV5-1 and TRBJ2-1, reads KAGVTQTPRYLIKTRGQQVTLSCSPISGHRSVSWYQQTPGQGLQFLFEYFSETQRNKGNFPGRFSGRQFSNSRSEMNVSTLELGDSALYLCASSSWDGHREQFFGPGTRLTVL.

This clonotype occurred many times. The chain carries TRBV7-8 and TRBJ2-7, with 7 bases identical to TRBD2. This CDR3 is 16 amino acids long. Germline loops: CDR1 SGHVS, CDR2 FQNEAQ. The ends lost 5 bases at V and 0 bases at J; junction bases unmatched: 10. CDR3 bases: TGTGCCAGCAGCGAACCGGGACTAAAGGTCTCCTACGAGCAGTACTTC. Its protein product is CASSEPGLKVSYEQYF.

Many counts were recorded for this clonotype. The CDR3 sequence is CSTYRRGGDTGELFF. For the CDR3, the DNA is TGCAGCACCTACAGGAGGGGGGGTGACACCGGGGAGCTGTTTTTT. The chain uses TRBV29-1 and TRBJ2-2; tentative D call: TRBD2 (7 bases). Germline CDR1 reads SQVTM; CDR2 reads ANQGSEA. This CDR3 has 15 amino acids. V lost 8 bases and J 3 bases, leaving 19 bases between the germline ends.